The clone carrying this T cell receptor (beta chain) turned up a few times. Antigen specificity is unknown. This specimen belongs to a study of regulatory T cells in long-lasting Graves disease. Study-wide points: New patients shared fewer public clonotypes (approximately 970) than persistent patients did (2,741). Less diverse TCR repertoires were seen in persistent Graves' patients than in newly diagnosed ones.

For TCR beta, libraries came from iRepertoire HTBI primers and Arm-PCR of CDR3 regions. TCRdb analysed the multiplex PCR reads with MiXCR anew, one entry per CDR3 protein. The sample holds about 440,000 distinct CDR3 sequences; around 14% are singletons and the top ten take over 15%. Per germline, CDR1 MNHEY and CDR2 SMNVEV (reference sequence). CDR3 length: 14 amino acids. V was pared by 5 bases and J by 3 bases, with 14 bases between. Time point of the sample: newly diagnosed GD, antithyroid drugs for less than 3 months. Extracted PBMC RNA gave rise to the TCR library. These data are also associated with another study on T cells in Graves' hyperthyroidism and ophthalmopathy. Per that paper: Patients aged 18 to 65 had newly diagnosed hyperthyroidism lasting under 2 months. TCR CDR3 regions were first amplified by RT-PCR with HTBI primers.

This sequence originates from a woman younger than 45 with Graves disease. The sample here was peripheral blood mononuclear cells (PBMCs), taken at new diagnosis, from a patient treated with antithyroid drugs. The V gene is TRBV27, the J gene TRBJ2-7, with D possibly TRBD2 on 6 matching bases. CDR3: CASSPLEGYYEQYF. Here the CDR3 DNA reads TGTGCCAGCAGTCCCTTGGAGGGCTACTACGAGCAGTACTTC.